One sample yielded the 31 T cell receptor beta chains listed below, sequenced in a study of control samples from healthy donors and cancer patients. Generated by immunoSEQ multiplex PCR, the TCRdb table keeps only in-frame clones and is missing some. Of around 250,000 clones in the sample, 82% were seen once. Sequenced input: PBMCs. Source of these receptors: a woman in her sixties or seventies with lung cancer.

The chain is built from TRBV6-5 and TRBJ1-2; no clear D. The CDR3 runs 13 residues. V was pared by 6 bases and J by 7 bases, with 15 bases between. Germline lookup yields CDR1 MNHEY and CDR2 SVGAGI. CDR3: CASRKDRAGGYTF. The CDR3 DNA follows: TGTGCCAGCAGAAAGGACCGAGCAGGTGGCTACACCTTC.

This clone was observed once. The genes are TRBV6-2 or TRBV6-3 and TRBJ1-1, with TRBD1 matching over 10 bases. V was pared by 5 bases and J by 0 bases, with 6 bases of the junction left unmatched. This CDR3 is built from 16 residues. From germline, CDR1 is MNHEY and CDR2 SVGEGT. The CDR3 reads CASSTGQGGVNTEAFF. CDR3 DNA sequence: TGTGCCAGCAGTACCGGACAGGGGGGCGTGAACACTGAAGCTTTCTTT.

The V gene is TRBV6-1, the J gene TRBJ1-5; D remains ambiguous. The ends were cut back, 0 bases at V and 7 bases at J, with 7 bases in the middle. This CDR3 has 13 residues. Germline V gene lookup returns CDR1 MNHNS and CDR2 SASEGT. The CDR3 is CASSEAATQPQHF. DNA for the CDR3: TGTGCCAGCAGTGAAGCGGCAACGCAGCCCCAGCATTTT.

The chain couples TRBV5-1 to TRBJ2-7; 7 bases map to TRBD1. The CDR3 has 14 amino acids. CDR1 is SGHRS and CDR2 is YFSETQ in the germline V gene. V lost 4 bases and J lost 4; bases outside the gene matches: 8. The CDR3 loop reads CASSPQGDGYEQYF. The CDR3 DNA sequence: TGCGCCAGCAGCCCCCAGGGGGACGGGTACGAGCAGTACTTC. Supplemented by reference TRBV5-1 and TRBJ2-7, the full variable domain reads KAGVTQTPRYLIKTRGQQVTLSCSPISGHRSVSWYQQTPGQGLQFLFEYFSETQRNKGNFPGRFSGRQFSNSRSEMNVSTLELGDSALYLCASSPQGDGYEQYFGPGTRLTVT.

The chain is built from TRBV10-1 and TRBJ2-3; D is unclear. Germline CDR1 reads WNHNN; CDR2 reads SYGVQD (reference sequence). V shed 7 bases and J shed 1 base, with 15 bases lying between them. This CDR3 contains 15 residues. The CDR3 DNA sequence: TGCGCCAGCAAGGAGTCTTTATCGGGCACAGATACGCAGTATTTT. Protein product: CASKESLSGTDTQYF.

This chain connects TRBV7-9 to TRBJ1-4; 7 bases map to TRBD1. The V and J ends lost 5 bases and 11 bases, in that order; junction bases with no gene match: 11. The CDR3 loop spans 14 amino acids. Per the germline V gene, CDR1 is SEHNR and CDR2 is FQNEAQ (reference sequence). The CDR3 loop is CASSLSTGKEKLFF. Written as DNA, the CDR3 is TGTGCCAGCAGCCTGTCGACAGGGAAAGAGAAACTGTTTTTT.

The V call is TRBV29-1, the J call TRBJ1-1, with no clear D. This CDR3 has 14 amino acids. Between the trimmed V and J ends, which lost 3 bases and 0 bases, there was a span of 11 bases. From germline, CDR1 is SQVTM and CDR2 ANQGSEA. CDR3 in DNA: TGCAGCGTTGACCGGGGATTTATGAACACTGAAGCTTTCTTT. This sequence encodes CSVDRGFMNTEAFF.

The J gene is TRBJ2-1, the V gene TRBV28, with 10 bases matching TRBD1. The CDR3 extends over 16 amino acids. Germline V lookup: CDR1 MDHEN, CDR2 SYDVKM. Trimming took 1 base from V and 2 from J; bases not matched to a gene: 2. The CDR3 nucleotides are TGTGCCAGCAGTTTATCCGGGACAGGGGCCTACAATGAGCAGTTCTTC. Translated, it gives CASSLSGTGAYNEQFF.

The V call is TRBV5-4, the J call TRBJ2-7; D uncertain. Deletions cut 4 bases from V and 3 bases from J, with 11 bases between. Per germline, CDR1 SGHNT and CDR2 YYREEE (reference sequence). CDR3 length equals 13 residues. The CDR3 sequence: CASSPPGHYEQYF. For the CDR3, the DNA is TGTGCCAGCAGCCCCCCGGGCCACTACGAGCAGTACTTC.

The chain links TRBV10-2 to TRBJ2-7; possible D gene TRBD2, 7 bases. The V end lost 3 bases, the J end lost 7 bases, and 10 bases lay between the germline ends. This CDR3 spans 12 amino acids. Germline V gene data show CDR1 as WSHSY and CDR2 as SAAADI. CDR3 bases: TGCGCCAGCAGTGAACAGGGAGGGGAGCAGTACTTC. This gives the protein CASSEQGGEQYF.

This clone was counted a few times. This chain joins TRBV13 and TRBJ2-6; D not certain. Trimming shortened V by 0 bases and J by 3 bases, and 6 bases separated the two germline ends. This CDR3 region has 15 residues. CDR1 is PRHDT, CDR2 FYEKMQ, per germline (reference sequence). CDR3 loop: CASSLGFYGANVLTF. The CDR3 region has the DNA TGTGCCAGCAGCTTAGGCTTCTATGGGGCCAACGTCCTGACTTTC.

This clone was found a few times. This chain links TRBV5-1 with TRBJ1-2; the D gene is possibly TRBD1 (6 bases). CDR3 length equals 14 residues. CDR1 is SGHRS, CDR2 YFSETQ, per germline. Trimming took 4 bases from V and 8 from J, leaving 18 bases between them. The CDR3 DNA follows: TGCGCCAGCAGCGCCGGACAGCCCGGCGGCGGCTACACCTTC. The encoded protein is CASSAGQPGGGYTF.

The CDR3 sequence: CASRTGTGGRSPLHF. The CDR3 nucleotides are TGTGCCAGCAGGACCGGGACAGGGGGACGTTCACCCCTCCACTTT. The J gene is TRBJ1-6, the V gene TRBV2, with TRBD1 identical over 11 bases. Per the germline V gene, CDR1 is SNHLY and CDR2 is FYNNEI. The CDR3 sequence is 15 residues long. Trimming removed 6 bases from V and 9 bases from J; junction bases left unmatched: 7.

The CDR3 sequence is CASSLDWGGEQYF. CDR3 nucleotides: TGCGCCAGCAGCTTGGATTGGGGGGGCGAGCAGTACTTC. The chain carries TRBV5-1 and TRBJ2-7, with 7 positions matching TRBD2. The CDR3 loop spans 13 amino acids. CDR1 SGHRS and CDR2 YFSETQ come from the germline V gene. J gave up 6 bases and V 0 bases, and 3 bases lay outside the gene matches.

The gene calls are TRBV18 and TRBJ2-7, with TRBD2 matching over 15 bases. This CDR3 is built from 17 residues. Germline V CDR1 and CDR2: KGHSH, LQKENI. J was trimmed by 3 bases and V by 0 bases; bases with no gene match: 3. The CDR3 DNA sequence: TGTGCCAGCTCACCACCGGGACTAGCGGGAGGTGACTACGAGCAGTACTTC. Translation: CASSPPGLAGGDYEQYF.

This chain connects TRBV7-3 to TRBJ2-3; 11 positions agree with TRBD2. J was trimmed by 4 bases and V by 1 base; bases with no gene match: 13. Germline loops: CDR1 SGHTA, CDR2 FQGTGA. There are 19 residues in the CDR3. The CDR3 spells CASSLSFGIAGGPADTQYF. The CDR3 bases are TGTGCCAGCAGCTTAAGTTTCGGTATAGCGGGGGGGCCGGCAGATACGCAGTATTTT.

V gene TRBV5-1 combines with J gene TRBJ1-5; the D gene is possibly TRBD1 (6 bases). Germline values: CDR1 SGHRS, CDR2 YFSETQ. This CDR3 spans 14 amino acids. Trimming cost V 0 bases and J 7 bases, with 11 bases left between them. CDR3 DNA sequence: TGCGCCAGCAGCTTGGGAGGGGGGGAACAGCCCCAGCATTTT. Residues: CASSLGGGEQPQHF.

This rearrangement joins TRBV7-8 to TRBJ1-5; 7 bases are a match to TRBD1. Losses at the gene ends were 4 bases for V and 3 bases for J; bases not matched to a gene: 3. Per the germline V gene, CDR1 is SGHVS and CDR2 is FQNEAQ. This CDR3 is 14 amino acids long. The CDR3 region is CASSSQGPNQPQHF. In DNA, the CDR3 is TGTGCCAGCAGCTCACAGGGGCCCAATCAGCCCCAGCATTTT.

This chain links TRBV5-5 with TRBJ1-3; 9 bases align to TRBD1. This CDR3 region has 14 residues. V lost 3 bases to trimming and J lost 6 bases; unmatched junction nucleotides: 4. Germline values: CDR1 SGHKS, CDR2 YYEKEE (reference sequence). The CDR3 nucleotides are TGTGCCAGCAGCTCCCGGGACAGGGAAAACACCATATATTTT. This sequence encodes CASSSRDRENTIYF.

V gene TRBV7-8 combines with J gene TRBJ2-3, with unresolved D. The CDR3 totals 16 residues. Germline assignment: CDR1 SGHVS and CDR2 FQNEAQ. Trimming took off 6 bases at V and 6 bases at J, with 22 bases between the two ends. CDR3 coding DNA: TGTGCCAGCAGTTACTCGTTGTTCCAAAATAGGGATACGCAGTATTTT. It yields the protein CASSYSLFQNRDTQYF.

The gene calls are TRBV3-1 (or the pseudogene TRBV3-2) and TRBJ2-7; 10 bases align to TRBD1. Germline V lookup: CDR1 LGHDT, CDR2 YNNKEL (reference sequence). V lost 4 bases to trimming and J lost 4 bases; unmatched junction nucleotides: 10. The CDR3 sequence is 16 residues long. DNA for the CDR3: TGTGCCAGCAGCCCCAGGGACAGGGGATTTTCGTACGAGCAGTACTTC. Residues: CASSPRDRGFSYEQYF.

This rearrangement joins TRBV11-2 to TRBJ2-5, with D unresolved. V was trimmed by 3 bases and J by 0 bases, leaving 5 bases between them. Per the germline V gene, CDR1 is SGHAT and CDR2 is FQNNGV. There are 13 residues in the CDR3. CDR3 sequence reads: CASSFSDQETQYF. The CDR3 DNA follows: TGTGCCAGCAGCTTTTCGGACCAAGAGACCCAGTACTTC.

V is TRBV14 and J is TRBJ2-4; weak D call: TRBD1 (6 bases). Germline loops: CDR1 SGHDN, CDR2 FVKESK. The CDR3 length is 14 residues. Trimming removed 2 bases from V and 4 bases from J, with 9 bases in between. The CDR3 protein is CASSQRTAKNIQYF. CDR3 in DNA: TGTGCCAGCAGCCAAAGGACAGCGAAAAACATTCAGTACTTC. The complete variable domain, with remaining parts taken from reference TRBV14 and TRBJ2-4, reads EAGVTQFPSHSVIEKGQTVTLRCDPISGHDNLYWYRRVMGKEIKFLLHFVKESKQDESGMPNNRFLAERTGGTYSTLKVQPAELEDSGVYFCASSQRTAKNIQYFGAGTRLSVL.

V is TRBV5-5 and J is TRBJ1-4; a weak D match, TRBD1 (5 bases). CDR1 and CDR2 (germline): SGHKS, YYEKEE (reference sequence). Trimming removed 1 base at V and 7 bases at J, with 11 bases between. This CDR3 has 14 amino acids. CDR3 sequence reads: CASSLKGASEKLFF. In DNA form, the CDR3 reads TGTGCCAGCAGCTTGAAAGGGGCTAGTGAAAAACTGTTTTTT.

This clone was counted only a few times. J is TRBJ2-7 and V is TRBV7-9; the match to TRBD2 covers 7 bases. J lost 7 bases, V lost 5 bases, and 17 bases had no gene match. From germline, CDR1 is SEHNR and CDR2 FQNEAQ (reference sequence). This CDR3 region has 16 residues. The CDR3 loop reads CASSPPRGGPAGEQYF. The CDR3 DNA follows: TGTGCCAGCAGCCCGCCCCGGGGAGGGCCCGCTGGTGAGCAGTACTTC.

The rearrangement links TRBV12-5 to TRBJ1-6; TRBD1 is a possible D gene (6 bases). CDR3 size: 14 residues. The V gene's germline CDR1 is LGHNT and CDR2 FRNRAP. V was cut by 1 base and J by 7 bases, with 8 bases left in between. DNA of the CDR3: TGTGCTAGTGGTTTGGGACAGGACAATTCACCCCTCCACTTT. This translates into CASGLGQDNSPLHF. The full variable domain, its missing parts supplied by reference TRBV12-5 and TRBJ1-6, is DARVTQTPRHKVTEMGQEVTMRCQPILGHNTVFWYRQTMMQGLELLAYFRNRAPLDDSGMPKDRFSAEMPDATLATLKIQPSEPRDSAVYFCASGLGQDNSPLHFGNGTRLTVT.

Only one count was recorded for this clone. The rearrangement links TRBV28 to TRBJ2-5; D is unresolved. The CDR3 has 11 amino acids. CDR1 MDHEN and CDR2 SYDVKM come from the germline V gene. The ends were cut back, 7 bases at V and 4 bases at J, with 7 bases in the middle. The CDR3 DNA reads TGTGCCAGCACTTTTGGAGAGACCCAGTACTTC. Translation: CASTFGETQYF.

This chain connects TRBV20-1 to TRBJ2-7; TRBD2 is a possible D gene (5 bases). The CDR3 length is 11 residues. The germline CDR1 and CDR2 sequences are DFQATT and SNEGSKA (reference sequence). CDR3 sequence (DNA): TGCAGCGGGGTCTTCAACTACGAGCAGTACTTC. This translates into CSGVFNYEQYF.

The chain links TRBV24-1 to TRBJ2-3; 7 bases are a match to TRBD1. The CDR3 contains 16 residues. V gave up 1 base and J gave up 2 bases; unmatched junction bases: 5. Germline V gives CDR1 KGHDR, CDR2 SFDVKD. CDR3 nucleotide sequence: TGTGCCACCAGTGATTTCGGGGACAGTTTCACAGATACGCAGTATTTT. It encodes CATSDFGDSFTDTQYF.

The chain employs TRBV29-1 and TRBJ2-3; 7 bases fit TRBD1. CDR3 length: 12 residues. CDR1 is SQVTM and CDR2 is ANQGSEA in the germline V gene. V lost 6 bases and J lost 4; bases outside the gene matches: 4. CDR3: CSVLTGADTQYF. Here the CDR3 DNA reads TGCAGCGTCCTCACAGGGGCAGATACGCAGTATTTT.

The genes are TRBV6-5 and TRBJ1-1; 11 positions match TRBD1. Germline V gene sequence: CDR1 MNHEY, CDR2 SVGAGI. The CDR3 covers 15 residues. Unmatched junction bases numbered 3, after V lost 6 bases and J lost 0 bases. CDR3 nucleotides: TGTGCCAGCAGGTGGGACAGGGGGATGAACACTGAAGCTTTCTTT. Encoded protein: CASRWDRGMNTEAFF.